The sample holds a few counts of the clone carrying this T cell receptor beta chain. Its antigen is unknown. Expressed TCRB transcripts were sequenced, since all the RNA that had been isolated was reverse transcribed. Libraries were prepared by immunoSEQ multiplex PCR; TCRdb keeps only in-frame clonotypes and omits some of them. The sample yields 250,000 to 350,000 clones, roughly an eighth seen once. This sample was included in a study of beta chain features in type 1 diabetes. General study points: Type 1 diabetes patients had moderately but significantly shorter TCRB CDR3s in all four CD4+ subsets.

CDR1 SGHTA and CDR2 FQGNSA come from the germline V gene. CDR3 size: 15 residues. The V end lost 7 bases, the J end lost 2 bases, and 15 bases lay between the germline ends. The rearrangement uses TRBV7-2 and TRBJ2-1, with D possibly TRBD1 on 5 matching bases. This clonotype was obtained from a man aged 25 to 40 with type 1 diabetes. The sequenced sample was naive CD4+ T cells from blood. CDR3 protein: CASTQGTVTYNEQFF. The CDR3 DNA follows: TGTGCCAGCACCCAGGGAACGGTTACCTACAATGAGCAGTTCTTC.